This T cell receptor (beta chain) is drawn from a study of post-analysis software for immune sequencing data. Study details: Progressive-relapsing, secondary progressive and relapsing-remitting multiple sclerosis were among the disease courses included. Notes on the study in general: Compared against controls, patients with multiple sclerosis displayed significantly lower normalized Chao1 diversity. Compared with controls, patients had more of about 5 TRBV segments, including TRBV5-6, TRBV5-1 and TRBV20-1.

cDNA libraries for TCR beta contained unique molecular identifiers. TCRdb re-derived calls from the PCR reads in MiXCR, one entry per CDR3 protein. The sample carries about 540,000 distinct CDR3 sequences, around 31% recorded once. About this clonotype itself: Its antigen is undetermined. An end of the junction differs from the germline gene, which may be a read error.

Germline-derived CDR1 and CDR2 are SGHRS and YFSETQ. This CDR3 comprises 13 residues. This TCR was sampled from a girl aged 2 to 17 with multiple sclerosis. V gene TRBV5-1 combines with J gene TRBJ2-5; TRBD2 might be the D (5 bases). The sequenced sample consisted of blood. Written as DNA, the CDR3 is TGCGTCAGCAGCTTTGAGGGTGCAGAGACCCAGTACTTC. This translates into CVSSFEGAETQYF.